This T cell receptor (beta chain) was sequenced for a study of cytomegalovirus exposure and HLA in healthy donors (dated by TCRdb to the late 2010s). General notes on the study: In an earlier analysis of 587 of the donors, about 270 Gb of sequence data and 100 million or so unique TCR beta sequences from roughly 190 million T cells were reported. Roughly 300 gigabases of sequencing data and roughly 80 million unique TCR sequences made up an early release that covered 500 to 650 HLA-typed donors. Among the approximately 430 genotyped donors, approximately 76% belonged to the genetic ancestry cluster associated with self-reported Caucasian donors. The study was designed to test whether signatures of past pathogen exposure could be identified by cataloging public T cell receptors. The study profiled the T cell repertoires of under 700 subjects by immunosequencing and related them to cytomegalovirus serostatus. In addition to the first cohort of roughly 700 subjects, a separate validation cohort of 120 different subjects was used. The study combined high-throughput TCR immunosequencing, statistical association of individual TCRs with disease status, and machine learning to predict cytomegalovirus infection status. A later analysis re-examined previously published TCR beta repertoires from about 700 donors and added high-resolution HLA genotyping to investigate patterns of TCR occurrence. Rather than using new phenotypic data, the later analysis identified candidate immune exposures from TCR beta sequences and from how often those sequences occurred across donors. An earlier analysis of approximately 640 of the donors applied high-throughput TCR beta sequencing to assess whether each TCR beta V gene segment acted as functional or pseudogenic. Alongside the repertoire data, information on donor age, sex, ethnicity and CMV serostatus was compiled. A later genetic analysis used genome-wide SNP genotypes for about three fifths of the 666 donors, treating that subset as a discovery cohort. Every repertoire in the discovery cohort had been generated on one and the same sequencing platform. HLA typing included class I and class II loci at four-digit resolution. Typing coverage varied by locus: roughly 620-630 donors for A, B, C, DRB1 and DQB1; under 550 for DQA1; about 600 for DPA1; approximately 470 for DPB1. Because of strong linkage in the cohort, roughly five DR-DQ haplotypes were treated as single units for association and clustering. Across approximately 400 genotyped donors of the cohort, an average of approximately 220,000 unique TCR beta nucleotide sequences per donor were sequenced, and 15% to 20% of those sequences were non-productive.

In total, just over 650 healthy bone marrow donors made up the cohort. Cohort members were all nominally healthy when sampled, although unrecorded immune exposures were likely present. The donor tested CMV seropositive and was one of the 289 seropositive cohort members. Each donor provided a peripheral blood sample, and peripheral blood mononuclear cells were used for TCR beta sequencing. The Qiagen DNeasy Blood Extraction Kit was used to extract genomic DNA from the blood cell samples. Libraries were made using the immunoSEQ multiplex PCR assay. A mixture of 60 forward primers for TCR Vbeta segments and 13 reverse primers for TCR Jbeta segments was used in the multiplex PCR. The CDR3 region of rearranged TCR beta genes was amplified from genomic DNA with a multiplex PCR assay. On the Illumina HiSeq System, the amplified TCR beta libraries were sequenced as 87-base-pair reads. The paper's data handling went like this. A later analysis counted tens of millions of unique TCR beta chains across the 700 or so repertoires, and 10 million to 11 million of these chains were shared by at least two donors. Raw reads were error-corrected and collapsed into unique sequences by a nearest-neighbor algorithm in which closely related sequences were merged to remove PCR and sequencing errors. To assign V, D and J gene segments, CDR3 sequences were aligned to IMGT reference sequences. For a sequence to be retained, a match of at least six nucleotides to both a V gene segment and a J gene segment was required. A rearrangement counted as productive if the CDR3 had no stop codons and remained in frame with V and J, and every other rearrangement counted as non-productive. Following IMGT convention, CDR3 was defined as the stretch from the second conserved V-encoded cysteine to the conserved J-encoded phenylalanine. The earlier analysis of a few hundred of the donors excluded any sequence lacking an unambiguous match to a single V gene segment. An earlier analysis of 587 of the donors classified V segments as functional when productive rearrangements were above 56.7% and as segregating when the standard deviation between donors was above 5%. A statistical classification framework was built for diagnosing cytomegalovirus status from the catalog of TCR beta chain sequences. V and J gene assignment, in a later analysis, came from comparing TCR nucleotide sequences with IMGT/GENE-DB human TR gene sequences. In a later analysis, CDR3 sequences and most-parsimonious VDJ recombination scenarios were assigned using the TCRdist pipeline. In a later analysis, every TCR beta chain was defined by the combination of its CDR3 amino acid sequence and its V-gene family, and reads without a unique V-gene family were dropped. In a later analysis, a few hundred highly shared, low-generation-probability nucleotide sequences were removed to address suspected cross-contamination and a sequencing artifact. A later analysis calculated a clonal expansion index for each public chain from normalized within-repertoire ranks of inferred template counts. In a later analysis, generation probabilities were computed using a VDJ recombination model fitted to out-of-frame rearrangements, and the results were checked against IGoR. In a later analysis, TCR-TCR, TCR-HLA and TCR-CMV co-occurrence was scored with hypergeometric tests, and a repertoire-size bias correction was applied to TCR pairs. In a later analysis, false discovery rates were estimated by permuting HLA or CMV assignments 20 times. In a later analysis, co-occurring TCRs were grouped using DBSCAN, with TCRdist sequence similarity added in when clustering inside HLA-allele-positive subsets. Repertoires with fewer than 30,000 or more than 120,000 public chains were left out of co-occurrence clustering, as were roughly five repertoires with anomalous nucleotide sharing. Entries here come from immuneACCESS through TCRdb and include only in-frame sequences with V and J called. Some clones fail to appear in such tables; in the studies checked, an unresolved V gene covers under half of the shortfall, and the cause of the remainder is unknown. V, J and clone size reflect that table, while D and trimming were determined from the DNA. This sample has 80,000 to 95,000 clones in its table, and 60% to 85% of those were observed once. The ten largest account for around 6.4% of the sample.

This clone was seen just once. The antigen it binds to is not known. Base-call qualities are not available, and no considerably larger clone is one nucleotide away. On the study overall, not on this receptor specifically: V-gene and J-gene trimming of TCR beta chains was associated with a missense DCLRE1C variant in a later genetic analysis, and the association was replicated in an independent cohort. Compared with equally common non-associated chains, HLA-associated TCR beta chains in a later analysis were more clonally expanded and had lower generation probabilities. Linkage disequilibrium might explain the correlated functional status among segregating V segments, but an unknown experimental factor could not be excluded. When HLA alleles, especially DR and DQ, strongly co-occurred, TCR associations were difficult to assign to individual alleles. Because HLA typing was unavailable for some donors at each locus, only the typed subset was used in association tests. In a later analysis, most CMV-associated TCR beta chains were found to appear HLA-restricted, with HLA associations seemingly driven largely by CMV exposure. Because counts were too low, roughly 17 rarely observed V segments, including chromosome 9 orphons, were left out of the earlier analysis of 587 of the donors. Some IMGT-functional V segments, including TRBV6-2 and TRBV6-3, could not be told apart with the 87-base-pair reads, so those segments were excluded. Immune exposure information for the cohort was limited to CMV serostatus. A further reported finding was that TCR beta sequences accurately predicted the HLA-A and HLA-B alleles for most subjects in the first cohort. In a later analysis, TCR association rates were found to vary across HLA loci, with the most associated TCRs seen for DRB1 alleles and the fewest for HLA-C alleles. The cohort was sequenced for TCR beta chains only, and without alpha or paired-chain data the features that could be detected were limited. It was suggested by the authors that the approach could potentially be generalized to other disease states and immunological phenotypes. A few of the identified cytomegalovirus-associated TCR beta chains were confirmed in vitro to be specific for cytomegalovirus antigens. Roughly uniform sequencing depth across donors was assumed in presence/absence analyses, although this assumption may not hold. The study listed 164 TCR beta chains as associated with cytomegalovirus. The classifier was reported to diagnose cytomegalovirus status with high specificity and sensitivity in both the original and validation cohorts. In a later analysis, about 16,000 TCR beta sequences were associated with specific HLA alleles at a false discovery rate of 0.05. Most TCR sequences were observed very rarely across donors, whereas some public TCRs were present in many individuals. Broadly in line with IMGT annotations, most TCR beta V segments showed up in productive rearrangements about 87% or about 30% of the time in an earlier analysis of 450 to 600 of the donors. A cluster of highly shared sequence variants was judged likely to represent a technical artifact of the sequencing pipeline. Compared with the roughly 670-donor mean, donors in an Asian-associated ancestry cluster had fewer N-insertions in productive TCRs, according to a later genetic analysis. In a later analysis, several top co-occurrence clusters were reported to appear linked to parvovirus B19, influenza, CMV and Epstein-Barr virus.

CDR1 and CDR2 are drawn from the germline V gene: MNHEY, SVGAGI. Trimming removed 3 bases from V and 7 bases from J, leaving 16 bases between the germline ends. Measured from the cysteine to the phenylalanine, the CDR3 is 15 residues long. Left in the record is the CDR3 DNA by itself, 45 bases read in frame from the first base. The rearranged segments are TRBV6-5 and TRBJ2-1, with no reliable assignment of the D segment. Sequencing was carried out using PBMCs. The receptor was derived from a man between 18 and 35 years old in good health and CMV-seropositive. Read as DNA, the sequence is TGTGCCAGCAGTTATGCAGCGTCCCCCTGGAATGAGCAGTTCTTC. The translation is CASSYAASPWNEQFF.